A selection of T cell receptor beta chains follows, all from one sample in a study. One entry per CDR3 protein results from TCRdb running MiXCR on the 5' RACE reads. This repertoire shows about 8,900 distinct CDR3 sequences, over 50% found once; its top ten account for around 6.4%. The sequenced sample consisted of Tregs sorted from a lymph node. The receptors stem from a female donor with breast cancer. Each CDR3 is given with its conserved first and last residue. D genes are given only for firm matches. Rows give clone size only sometimes, using once, few, many, or a class for an expanded clone.

>-|TRBV18|once|TRBJ1-4
CASSGDYEKLFF
TGTGCCAGCTCGGGGGACTACGAAAAACTGTTTTTT
>TRBD2|TRBV5-1|few|TRBJ2-2
CASSLGLALLTGELFF
TGCGCCAGCAGTCTAGGACTAGCTCTGCTTACCGGGGAGCTGTTTTTT
>-|TRBV27|-|TRBJ2-6
CASRRSGANVLTF
TGTGCCAGCAGACGCTCTGGGGCCAACGTCCTGACTTTC
>TRBD2|TRBV7-6|-|TRBJ2-1
CASSRAPLTSGVYNEQFF
TGTGCCAGCAGCCGAGCCCCCCTTACTAGCGGAGTCTACAATGAGCAGTTCTTC
>TRBD1|TRBV7-2|once|TRBJ1-5
CASSLNRGQPQHF
TGTGCCAGCAGCTTAAACAGGGGCCAGCCCCAGCATTTT
>-|TRBV20-1|-|TRBJ2-7
CSANSRGLTYEQYF
TGCAGTGCTAATAGTAGGGGACTCACCTACGAGCAGTACTTC
>-|TRBV4-2|-|TRBJ1-5
CASSQDRQANQPQHF
TGTGCCAGCAGCCAAGACCGACAAGCCAATCAGCCCCAGCATTTT
>-|TRBV5-1|-|TRBJ2-3
CASRGDFTDTQYF
TGCGCCAGCAGGGGGGACTTCACAGATACGCAGTATTTT
>-|TRBV20-1|-|TRBJ1-2
CSASQGSHGYTF
TGCAGTGCTAGTCAGGGGAGCCATGGCTACACCTTC
>-|TRBV7-8|-|TRBJ1-2
CASSLGTAIDNYGYTF
TGTGCCAGCAGCTTGGGGACGGCGATCGACAACTATGGCTACACCTTC
>-|TRBV12-3/TRBV12-4|-|TRBJ2-1
CATTPSGRVNEQFF
TGTGCCACCACCCCTTCGGGGCGGGTTAATGAGCAGTTCTTC
>-|TRBV4-3|-|TRBJ1-4
CASSQVLQGSDEKLFF
TGCGCCAGCAGCCAAGTTTTACAGGGAAGCGATGAAAAACTGTTTTTT
>TRBD2|TRBV5-1|few|TRBJ2-1
CASRREPGLAGGPEQFF
TGCGCCAGCAGGCGGGAACCGGGACTAGCGGGAGGGCCTGAGCAGTTCTTC
>TRBD2|TRBV12-3/TRBV12-4|-|TRBJ2-4
CASSLALAGGAKNIQYF
TGTGCCAGCAGTTTAGCATTAGCGGGAGGAGCCAAAAACATTCAGTACTTC
>-|TRBV5-1|-|TRBJ1-1
CASSEDSGLNTEAFF
TGCGCCAGCAGCGAAGACAGTGGCTTGAACACTGAAGCTTTCTTT
>-|TRBV29-1|-|TRBJ1-1
CSAIRTENTEAFF
TGCAGCGCCATCCGGACAGAGAACACTGAAGCTTTCTTT
>-|TRBV5-1|-|TRBJ2-2
CASSLVSGANTGELFF
TGCGCCAGCAGCTTAGTGTCGGGGGCGAACACCGGGGAGCTGTTTTTT
>TRBD1|TRBV20-1|-|TRBJ2-3
CSASLGQGTDTQYF
TGCAGTGCTAGCTTGGGACAGGGGACAGATACGCAGTATTTT
>-|TRBV5-5|-|TRBJ2-7
CASSLGLGYEQYF
TGTGCCAGCAGCTTGGGATTGGGTTACGAGCAGTACTTC
>-|TRBV10-3|-|TRBJ2-7
CAISSLGDSYEQYF
TGTGCCATCAGCTCGTTAGGGGACTCCTACGAGCAGTACTTC
>-|TRBV20-1|few|TRBJ2-2
CSARAFGYTGELFF
TGCAGTGCTAGAGCATTTGGCTACACCGGGGAGCTGTTTTTT
>-|TRBV27|-|TRBJ2-7
CASRTNLGENEQYF
TGCGCCAGCAGAACCAATTTGGGCGAGAACGAGCAGTACTTC
>TRBD1|TRBV20-1|-|TRBJ1-1
CSARGTGGDTEAFF
TGCAGTGCTAGGGGGACAGGAGGGGACACTGAAGCTTTCTTT
>-|TRBV20-1|large|TRBJ1-6
CSASLRTALDSPLHF
TGCAGTGCTAGCCTGCGGACAGCGCTTGACTCACCCCTCCACTTT
>-|TRBV28|few|TRBJ2-1
CASSFVDTKQFF
TGTGCCAGCAGTTTCGTGGATACAAAGCAGTTCTTC
>TRBD2|TRBV4-1|-|TRBJ2-1
CASSPSGSYNEQFF
TGCGCCAGCAGCCCTAGCGGGAGTTACAATGAGCAGTTCTTC
>-|TRBV6-5|-|TRBJ2-7
CASSYEAQSSYEQYF
TGTGCCAGCAGTTACGAAGCGCAAAGCTCCTACGAGCAGTACTTC
>-|TRBV6-5|-|TRBJ2-5
CASSPPAQETQYF
TGTGCCAGCAGCCCGCCGGCTCAAGAGACCCAGTACTTC
>TRBD1|TRBV4-2|-|TRBJ1-1
CASSQGTGGFTEAFF
TGTGCCAGCAGCCAAGGGACAGGGGGCTTCACTGAAGCTTTCTTT
>-|TRBV5-1|few|TRBJ1-4
CASSPSGTPNEKLFF
TGCGCCAGCAGCCCGTCCGGGACGCCGAATGAAAAACTGTTTTTT
>TRBD1|TRBV6-5|few|TRBJ2-1
CASVRDRDTNEQFF
TGTGCCAGCGTCCGGGACAGGGATACCAATGAGCAGTTCTTC
>-|TRBV2|-|TRBJ2-5
CASSAWTGGAETQYF
TGTGCCAGCAGCGCCTGGACGGGCGGAGCAGAGACCCAGTACTTC
>TRBD2|TRBV11-2|few|TRBJ2-7
CASSPLPGGRISYEQYF
TGTGCCAGCAGCCCACTGCCCGGCGGGAGGATCTCCTACGAGCAGTACTTC
>-|TRBV12-3/TRBV12-4|-|TRBJ2-5
CASSLTHSTQYF
TGTGCTAGCAGTTTGACACATTCTACCCAGTACTTC
>TRBD2|TRBV6-5|large|TRBJ2-1
CASSPGTSFNEQFF
TGTGCCAGCAGTCCCGGGACTAGCTTCAATGAGCAGTTCTTC
>TRBD2|TRBV20-1|once|TRBJ2-5
CSAAGVSPTQYF
TGCAGTGCTGCGGGGGTATCACCTACCCAGTACTTC
>-|TRBV4-2|-|TRBJ2-7
CASSPAQDLDYEQYF
TGTGCCAGCAGCCCGGCCCAGGACCTCGACTACGAGCAGTACTTC
>TRBD1|TRBV20-1|-|TRBJ1-5
CSAKTGGNQPQHF
TGCAGTGCTAAAACAGGGGGAAATCAGCCCCAGCATTTT
>TRBD1|TRBV20-1|-|TRBJ1-1
CSAQVEGTGTEAFF
TGCAGTGCCCAGGTTGAGGGGACAGGAACTGAAGCTTTCTTT
>-|TRBV7-2|-|TRBJ1-2
CASGSLRGYTF
TGTGCCAGCGGGTCCCTTCGTGGCTACACCTTC
>TRBD2|TRBV6-5|-|TRBJ2-3
CASSYQGEGRTDTQYF
TGTGCCAGCAGTTATCAAGGGGAGGGCCGCACAGATACGCAGTATTTT
>TRBD2|TRBV7-2|-|TRBJ2-1
CASSPQGLAVNEQFF
TGTGCCAGCAGCCCACAGGGACTAGCGGTTAATGAGCAGTTCTTC
>-|TRBV6-5|few|TRBJ2-2
CASSYLITGSGELFF
TGTGCCAGCAGTTACCTCATTACAGGGTCCGGGGAGCTGTTTTTT
>-|TRBV12-3/TRBV12-4|-|TRBJ2-1
CASSFRVANEQFF
TGTGCCAGCAGTTTTCGGGTTGCAAATGAGCAGTTCTTC
>TRBD1|TRBV20-1|-|TRBJ1-1
CSARGDSRGAEAFF
TGCAGTGCTAGAGGGGACAGCCGGGGAGCTGAAGCTTTCTTT
>-|TRBV30|-|TRBJ2-7
CAWSRVRAEQYF
TGTGCCTGGAGCAGGGTCAGAGCAGAGCAGTACTTC
>TRBD2|TRBV12-3/TRBV12-4|-|TRBJ2-1
CASSFSGSRDEQFF
TGTGCCAGCAGTTTTAGCGGGAGTCGGGATGAGCAGTTCTTC
>-|TRBV10-3|-|TRBJ1-6
CAIRITYNSPLHF
TGTGCCATCCGGATCACCTATAATTCACCCCTCCACTTT
>-|TRBV11-2|-|TRBJ2-5
CASSLFGVETQYF
TGTGCCAGCAGCTTATTTGGGGTGGAGACCCAGTACTTC
>-|TRBV5-1|few|TRBJ2-7
CASSLGPTKIDEQYF
TGCGCCAGCAGCTTGGGGCCTACTAAGATCGACGAGCAGTACTTC
>-|TRBV9|-|TRBJ2-3
CASSVELSRTDTQYF
TGTGCCAGCAGCGTAGAGCTAAGTAGGACAGATACGCAGTATTTT